A single sample is the source of the 20 T cell receptor beta chains below, sequenced in a study of T-cell reconstitution after alpha-beta-depleted transplantation in children. Using unique molecular identifiers, the investigators prepared the TCRbeta library. TCRdb independently ran MiXCR on the PCR reads; one entry per CDR3 protein. The sample consists of 330,000 or so distinct CDR3 sequences, under 13% of them appearing once. The source material was PBMCs from the stem cell graft donor, sampled from the stem cell graft. The receptor source for this set is a human donor who donated a stem cell graft to a child with acute lymphoblastic leukemia.

The table lists this clonotype with many counts. J is TRBJ2-5 and V is TRBV29-1; D may be TRBD2 (7 bases). Per the germline V gene, CDR1 is SQVTM and CDR2 is ANQGSEA. This CDR3 is built from 14 residues. With 4 bases removed from V and 5 bases from J, the gap between germline ends came to 17 bases. The CDR3 region has the DNA TGCAGCGTTGCTCCGGGGGGCAAGGGCGAGACCCAGTACTTC. It is translated as CSVAPGGKGETQYF.

The rearrangement uses TRBV20-1 and TRBJ2-1; 8 positions match TRBD2. Germline assignment: CDR1 DFQATT and CDR2 SNEGSKA (reference sequence). With V trimmed by 6 bases and J by 8 bases, 12 bases remained unmatched. This CDR3 contains 14 residues. CDR3 DNA sequence: TGCAGTGCGCCGGGACTAGGCTTTTCGGATGAGCAGTTCTTC. As protein: CSAPGLGFSDEQFF.

This chain uses TRBV12-3 or TRBV12-4 with TRBJ1-1, with a weak D call TRBD1 (5 bases). CDR3 length: 15 amino acids. V was cut by 2 bases and J by 4 bases, with 14 bases left in between. CDR3 protein: CASSLNPPGITEAFF. The DNA for the CDR3 is TGTGCCAGCAGTTTAAATCCCCCAGGGATCACTGAAGCTTTCTTT.

This clonotype was seen a handful of times. This sequence joins TRBV12-3 or TRBV12-4 and TRBJ2-1; TRBD2 matches at 7 bases. V lost 2 bases to trimming and J lost 0 bases; unmatched junction nucleotides: 4. This CDR3 spans 16 amino acids. The CDR3 coding sequence is TGTGCCAGCAGTTTACCCACTAGCGTCTCCTACAATGAGCAGTTCTTC. The encoded protein is CASSLPTSVSYNEQFF.

This clonotype was detected only a few times. The chain carries TRBV7-8 and TRBJ1-1, with TRBD1 matching over 12 bases. This CDR3 contains 17 residues. J lost 4 bases, V lost 0 bases, and 6 bases had no gene match. The germline V gene has CDR1 SGHVS and CDR2 FQNEAQ. CDR3 coding DNA: TGTGCCAGCAGCTTAGCTCCTGTGGGACAGGGGGCCACTGAAGCTTTCTTT. The encoded protein is CASSLAPVGQGATEAFF.

This chain uses TRBV9 with TRBJ2-3; D gene ambiguous. Germline V gene lookup returns CDR1 SGDLS and CDR2 YYNGEE. The CDR3 is 13 residues long. V lost 5 bases and J 2 bases, leaving 9 bases between the germline ends. CDR3: CASRGPATDTQYF. CDR3 in DNA: TGTGCCAGCAGGGGTCCTGCCACAGATACGCAGTATTTT.

This clonotype was counted at least ten times. This sequence joins TRBV28 and TRBJ1-1; no reliable D call. The CDR3 sequence is 15 residues long. V lost 4 bases to trimming and J lost 1 base, with 13 bases between them. Germline CDR1 is MDHEN and CDR2 is SYDVKM. CDR3 sequence reads: CASSYTLRGNTEAFF. CDR3 DNA: TGTGCCAGCAGTTATACCCTTAGAGGGAACACTGAAGCTTTCTTT.

The J gene is TRBJ2-1, the V gene TRBV2; 7 bases are shared with TRBD2. Trimming cost V 4 bases and J 4 bases; bases outside gene matches: 4. CDR1 SNHLY and CDR2 FYNNEI come from the germline V gene. The CDR3 loop spans 14 amino acids. CDR3 region: CASSATGGYNEQFF. CDR3 DNA sequence: TGTGCCAGCAGTGCAACGGGAGGATACAATGAGCAGTTCTTC.

In this sample, this clonotype turned up many times. The rearrangement uses TRBV20-1 and TRBJ1-1; 9 bases are a match to TRBD1. Germline V gene sequence: CDR1 DFQATT, CDR2 SNEGSKA (reference sequence). The CDR3 spans 16 residues. V trimming: 0 bases; J trimming: 2 bases; junction bases outside the gene matches: 7. CDR3 region: CSARDGGTGINTEAFF. The DNA for the CDR3 is TGCAGTGCTAGAGATGGGGGGACAGGGATTAACACTGAAGCTTTCTTT.

V usage is TRBV9 and J usage is TRBJ2-7; 8 nucleotides line up with TRBD2. The CDR3 extends over 15 amino acids. The germline V gene has CDR1 SGDLS and CDR2 YYNGEE. With V trimmed by 0 bases and J by 3 bases, 5 bases remained unmatched. CDR3 bases: TGTGCCAGCAGCGTAGATGCGGGAGGTGTCTACGAGCAGTACTTC. Protein product: CASSVDAGGVYEQYF.

The J gene is TRBJ2-2, the V gene TRBV6-1; TRBD2 agrees at 11 bases. Germline-derived CDR1 and CDR2 are MNHNS and SASEGT. V was clipped by 8 bases and J by 4 bases; unmatched bases: 6. The CDR3 has 15 residues. The chain's CDR3 is CASRGTSGRTGELFF. CDR3 nucleotide sequence: TGTGCCAGCCGTGGGACTAGCGGCCGCACCGGGGAGCTGTTTTTT.

This clonotype was seen many times. This chain uses TRBV11-2 with TRBJ1-5; a weak D match, TRBD1 (5 bases). This CDR3 comprises 15 residues. Germline loops: CDR1 SGHAT, CDR2 FQNNGV. V shed 0 bases and J shed 4 bases, with 10 bases lying between them. The CDR3 reads CASSLEQGPNQPQHF. In DNA form, the CDR3 reads TGTGCCAGCAGCTTAGAGCAGGGACCGAATCAGCCCCAGCATTTT.

This clonotype has only a few counts. The chain combines TRBV2 with TRBJ1-3; D is perhaps TRBD1 (5 bases). V lost 7 bases and J lost 0, with 13 bases in between. The CDR3 has 15 amino acids. CDR1 and CDR2 from the germline V gene are SNHLY and FYNNEI. The CDR3, as DNA: TGTGCCAGCAAAATCCAGGGAAGCTCTGGAAACACCATATATTTT. It encodes CASKIQGSSGNTIYF.

This rearrangement joins TRBV7-6 to TRBJ2-3; D is ambiguous. This CDR3 spans 13 amino acids. Germline-derived CDR1 and CDR2 are SGHVS and FNYEAQ. Trimming left V 2 bases short and J 5 bases short, with 8 bases between. The CDR3 DNA is TGTGCCAGCAGCTTATTTGGCGAAGATACGCAGTATTTT. Protein product: CASSLFGEDTQYF.

This sequence joins TRBV27 and TRBJ2-1, with D perhaps assigned TRBD1 or TRBD2 (6 bases each). This CDR3 has 11 amino acids. V was shortened by 4 bases and J by 15 bases, with 13 bases between the two germline ends. Germline CDR1 and CDR2: MNHEY and SMNVEV (reference sequence). The CDR3 sequence is CASSSGGRWFF. Here the CDR3 DNA reads TGTGCCAGCAGTTCCGGGGGCCGTTGGTTCTTC.

This clonotype came up a few times. The chain employs TRBV3-1 and TRBJ2-7; D gene uncertain. The V and J ends lost 2 bases and 0 bases respectively, with 8 bases between them. The germline V gene has CDR1 LGHDT and CDR2 YNNKEL (reference sequence). The CDR3 consists of 14 residues. The CDR3 here is CASSQIRDSYEQYF. CDR3 coding DNA: TGTGCCAGCAGCCAAATCCGCGACTCCTACGAGCAGTACTTC.

The J gene is TRBJ2-7, the V gene TRBV15, with D unclear. Trimming pared 0 bases from V and 3 bases from J, leaving 18 bases between. This CDR3 region has 17 residues. CDR1 is LNHNV, CDR2 YYDKDF, per germline (reference sequence). The CDR3 coding sequence is TGTGCCACCAGCAGAGATGTGGTGGACGAGGCCCTCTACGAGCAGTACTTC. Its protein product is CATSRDVVDEALYEQYF.

In its sample, this clonotype was seen many times. The rearrangement links TRBV28 to TRBJ2-7; 9 positions match TRBD1. This CDR3 has 11 amino acids. Germline V lookup: CDR1 MDHEN, CDR2 SYDVKM. V dropped 5 bases and J dropped 11; count of bases not matched to a gene: 4. DNA of the CDR3: TGTGCCAGCAGTCTCGGGGACAGGGAGTACTTC. This codes for CASSLGDREYF.

This clonotype was detected a few times. The chain links TRBV9 to TRBJ2-3; 8 nucleotides match TRBD2. This CDR3 spans 14 amino acids. J lost 2 bases, V lost 6 bases, and 5 bases had no gene match. Germline values: CDR1 SGDLS, CDR2 YYNGEE. The CDR3 nucleotides read TGTGCCAGCACGAGCGGGAGCTACACAGATACGCAGTATTTT. This gives the protein CASTSGSYTDTQYF.

There are many counts of this clonotype. V usage is TRBV13 and J usage is TRBJ2-3; the match to TRBD2 covers 8 bases. Germline V gives CDR1 PRHDT, CDR2 FYEKMQ (reference sequence). J gave up 0 bases and V 3 bases, and 5 bases lay outside the gene matches. CDR3 size: 16 residues. CDR3 nucleotide sequence: TGTGCCAGCAGCTTGGCAGCGGGGGTTAGCACAGATACGCAGTATTTT. Encoded protein: CASSLAAGVSTDTQYF.